The rows below give T cell receptor beta chains drawn from one sample of a study of CD8+ T cells in alopecia areata. The repertoire was sequenced with immunoSEQ multiplex PCR; TCRdb's copy has only in-frame clones and lacks some. The data hold 150,000 to 200,000 clones, with 45% to 60% observed a single time. What was sequenced was CD4+ T cells sorted from blood. These receptors were collected from a human donor in good health. Each CDR3 is given with its conserved first and last residue. Each record gives: J gene, V gene, D gene, clone size, CDR3 protein, CDR3 DNA. A D gene is named only where the DNA matches it firmly. Only part of the rows carry a size: once, few, many, or a class if the clone is expanded.

TRBJ2-1,TRBV6-5,NA,once,CTSSAFNEQFF,TGTACCAGCAGTGCCTTCAATGAGCAGTTCTTC
TRBJ2-7,TRBV30,NA,NA,CAWNSRAASYEQYF,TGTGCCTGGAACTCCAGGGCGGCCTCCTACGAGCAGTACTTC
TRBJ2-5,TRBV7-3,NA,NA,CASSLAGAGETQYF,TGTGCCAGCAGCTTAGCCGGAGCGGGTGAGACCCAGTACTTC
TRBJ2-6,TRBV19,TRBD1,NA,CASSIPTGGTGANVLTF,TGTGCCAGTAGTATCCCGACAGGGGGGACTGGGGCCAACGTCCTGACTTTC
TRBJ2-1,TRBV29-1,TRBD2,NA,CSTEGRRPSGRMGHEQFF,TGCAGCACCGAGGGGAGGCGCCCCAGCGGGAGGATGGGACATGAGCAGTTCTTC
TRBJ2-1,TRBV29-1,TRBD2,few,CSGRLAGGPNEQFF,TGCAGCGGGAGACTAGCGGGAGGGCCCAATGAGCAGTTCTTC
TRBJ2-7,TRBV6-6,NA,few,CAASGRGTYEQYF,TGTGCCGCCTCGGGCAGGGGCACCTACGAGCAGTACTTC
TRBJ1-1,TRBV28,NA,few,CASSAQSLGTEAFF,TGTGCCAGCAGCGCCCAGTCGCTCGGCACTGAAGCTTTCTTT
TRBJ2-7,TRBV28,NA,NA,CASKAAKSYEQYF,TGTGCCAGCAAAGCCGCAAAAAGCTACGAGCAGTACTTC
TRBJ2-7,TRBV6-5,TRBD2,NA,CASRSSTSGSYEQYF,TGTGCCAGCAGGAGCTCTACTAGCGGGAGTTACGAGCAGTACTTC
TRBJ2-5,TRBV6-5,NA,NA,CASRSNGGTQYF,TGTGCCAGCAGATCCAATGGGGGGACCCAGTACTTC
TRBJ2-7,TRBV30,NA,NA,CAWTRVAYEQYF,TGTGCCTGGACGAGGGTAGCCTACGAGCAGTACTTC
TRBJ2-4,TRBV27,NA,NA,CASSLTGTWSAKNIQYF,TGTGCCAGCAGTCTGACCGGGACCTGGTCCGCCAAAAACATTCAGTACTTC
TRBJ1-1,TRBV10-2,NA,NA,CASSGGRGNTEAFF,TGCGCCAGCAGTGGGGGAAGGGGGAACACTGAAGCTTTCTTT
TRBJ2-5,TRBV29-1,TRBD1,NA,CSAKPGQGPQETQYF,TGCAGCGCGAAACCGGGACAGGGCCCCCAAGAGACCCAGTACTTC
TRBJ1-2,TRBV14,TRBD1,NA,CASSQGQTGFGYTF,TGTGCCAGCAGCCAAGGCCAGACAGGGTTTGGCTACACCTTC
TRBJ2-1,TRBV25-1,NA,NA,CASSAIGSYNEQFF,TGTGCCAGCAGTGCGATAGGCTCCTACAATGAGCAGTTCTTC
TRBJ2-7,TRBV4-1,TRBD2,NA,CASSQDGRREGDEQYF,TGCGCCAGCAGCCAAGATGGGAGGCGGGAGGGGGACGAGCAGTACTTC
TRBJ2-7,TRBV29-1,NA,NA,CSARGGGQNEQYF,TGCAGCGCCAGAGGGGGGGGGCAGAACGAGCAGTACTTC
TRBJ2-1,TRBV25-1,NA,NA,CASSELRNEQFF,TGTGCCAGCAGTGAACTAAGAAATGAGCAGTTCTTC
TRBJ2-1,TRBV19,TRBD2,NA,CASSPSSGTEQFF,TGTGCCAGTAGCCCTTCTAGCGGGACTGAGCAGTTCTTC
TRBJ2-7,TRBV5-4,NA,few,CASSFGLSEEQYF,TGTGCCAGCAGCTTTGGCCTGTCGGAGGAGCAGTACTTC
TRBJ2-7,TRBV5-1,NA,few,CASSLSSDYEQYF,TGCGCCAGCAGCTTGAGCAGTGACTACGAGCAGTACTTC
TRBJ2-3,TRBV4-1,NA,NA,CASSPRDKTSTDTQYF,TGCGCCAGCAGCCCCCGGGACAAGACTAGCACAGATACGCAGTATTTT
TRBJ2-7,TRBV29-1,NA,NA,CSVERQTGNEQYF,TGCAGCGTTGAGAGACAAACAGGGAACGAGCAGTACTTC
TRBJ1-5,TRBV18,NA,few,CASSAGVGGNQPQHF,TGTGCCAGCTCAGCAGGGGTTGGGGGCAATCAGCCCCAGCATTTT
TRBJ2-5,TRBV6-5,NA,NA,CATSGTDLMETQYF,TGTGCCACCAGTGGGACCGACCTTATGGAGACCCAGTACTTC
TRBJ1-2,TRBV25-1,TRBD1,NA,CASSEWDRNGYTF,TGTGCCAGCAGTGAATGGGACAGAAATGGCTACACCTTC
TRBJ2-7,TRBV5-1,TRBD2,few,CASSLSGRAGYEQYF,TGCGCCAGCAGCTTGAGCGGGAGGGCCGGATACGAGCAGTACTTC
TRBJ2-2,TRBV10-3,NA,few,CAISPGLSRSNTGELFF,TGTGCCATCAGCCCTGGACTTTCAAGGTCGAACACCGGGGAGCTGTTTTTT
TRBJ1-5,TRBV18,NA,many,CASSPDRLQGGQPQHF,TGTGCCAGCTCACCAGATCGACTACAGGGCGGTCAGCCCCAGCATTTT
TRBJ2-3,TRBV7-9,NA,NA,CASSPRTTHTDTQYF,TGTGCCAGCAGCCCACGGACTACCCACACAGATACGCAGTATTTT
TRBJ2-2,TRBV7-9,NA,few,CASSLAGTVGELFF,TGTGCCAGCAGCTTAGCAGGGACCGTCGGGGAGCTGTTTTTT
TRBJ2-2,TRBV6-5,NA,few,CASTQGTGELFF,TGTGCCAGCACCCAAGGGACCGGGGAGCTGTTTTTT
TRBJ2-6,TRBV30,NA,NA,CAWRRKSGANVLTF,TGTGCCTGGAGGAGGAAAAGTGGGGCCAACGTCCTGACTTTC
TRBJ2-5,TRBV2,NA,few,CARSAGTQETQYF,TGTGCCAGGAGTGCGGGTACCCAAGAGACCCAGTACTTC
TRBJ2-7,TRBV29-1,NA,few,CSVGGRGSYEQYF,TGCAGCGTAGGGGGTCGAGGGTCCTACGAGCAGTACTTC
TRBJ1-1,TRBV5-4,NA,NA,CASSPGRKAMNTEAFF,TGTGCCAGCAGCCCCGGACGGAAAGCCATGAACACTGAAGCTTTCTTT
TRBJ1-1,TRBV30,TRBD1,NA,CAWDRGENTEAFF,TGTGCCTGGGACAGGGGAGAAAACACTGAAGCTTTCTTT
TRBJ2-5,TRBV5-1,NA,NA,CASSFSGGETQYF,TGCGCCAGCAGCTTTAGTGGCGGGGAGACCCAGTACTTC
TRBJ2-1,TRBV7-2,TRBD2,NA,CASIRTSGDEQFF,TGTGCCAGCATCCGGACTAGCGGGGATGAGCAGTTCTTC
TRBJ1-1,TRBV14,NA,NA,CASSQAGMNTEAFF,TGTGCCAGCAGCCAGGCAGGGATGAACACTGAAGCTTTCTTT
TRBJ2-5,TRBV29-1,NA,NA,CSLRGAQETQYF,TGCAGCTTACGGGGAGCACAAGAGACCCAGTACTTC
TRBJ1-2,TRBV28,NA,many,CASSSTGTLGGYTF,TGTGCCAGCAGTTCCACCGGGACCCTGGGGGGCTACACCTTC
TRBJ1-1,TRBV29-1,NA,NA,CSVEAPGSTEAFF,TGCAGCGTTGAGGCCCCGGGGAGCACTGAAGCTTTCTTT
TRBJ1-4,TRBV5-1,NA,NA,CASSLKPSRGEKLFF,TGCGCCAGCAGCTTAAAACCGTCTAGGGGTGAAAAACTGTTTTTT